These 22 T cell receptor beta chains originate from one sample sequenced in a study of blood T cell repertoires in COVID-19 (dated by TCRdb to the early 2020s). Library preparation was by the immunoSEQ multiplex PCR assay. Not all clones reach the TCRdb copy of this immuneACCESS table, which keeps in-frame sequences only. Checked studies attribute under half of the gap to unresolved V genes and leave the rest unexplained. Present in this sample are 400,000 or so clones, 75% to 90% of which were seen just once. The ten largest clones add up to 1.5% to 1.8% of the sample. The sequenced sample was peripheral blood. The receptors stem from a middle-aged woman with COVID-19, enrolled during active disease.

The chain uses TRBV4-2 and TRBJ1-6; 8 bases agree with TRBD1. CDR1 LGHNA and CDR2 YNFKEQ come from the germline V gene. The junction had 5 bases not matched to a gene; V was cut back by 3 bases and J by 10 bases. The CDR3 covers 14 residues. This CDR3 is CASSQLQGGSPLHF. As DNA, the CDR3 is TGTGCCAGCAGCCAGTTACAGGGGGGCTCACCCCTCCACTTT.

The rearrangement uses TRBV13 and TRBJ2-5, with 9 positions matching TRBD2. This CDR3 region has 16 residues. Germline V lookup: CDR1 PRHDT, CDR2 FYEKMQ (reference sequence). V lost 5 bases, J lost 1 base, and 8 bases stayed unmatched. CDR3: CASSPWGAGGQETQYF. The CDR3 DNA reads TGTGCCAGCAGCCCCTGGGGAGCGGGGGGCCAAGAGACCCAGTACTTC. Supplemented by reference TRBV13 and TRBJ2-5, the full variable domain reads AAGVIQSPRHLIKEKRETATLKCYPIPRHDTVYWYQQGPGQDPQFLISFYEKMQSDKGSIPDRFSAQQFSDYHSELNMSSLELGDSALYFCASSPWGAGGQETQYFGPGTRLLVL.

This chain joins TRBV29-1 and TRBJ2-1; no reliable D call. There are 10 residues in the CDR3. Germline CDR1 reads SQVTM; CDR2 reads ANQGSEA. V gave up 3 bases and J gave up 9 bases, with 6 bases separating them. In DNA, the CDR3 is TGCAGCGTTGAGAGGATTGAGCAGTTCTTC. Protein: CSVERIEQFF.

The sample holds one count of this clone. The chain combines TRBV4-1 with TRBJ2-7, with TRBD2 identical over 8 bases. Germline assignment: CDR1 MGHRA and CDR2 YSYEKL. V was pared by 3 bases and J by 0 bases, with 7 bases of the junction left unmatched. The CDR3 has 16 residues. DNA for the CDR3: TGCGCCAGCAGCCATACTACAGGGACTAGCTCCTACGAGCAGTACTTC. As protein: CASSHTTGTSSYEQYF.

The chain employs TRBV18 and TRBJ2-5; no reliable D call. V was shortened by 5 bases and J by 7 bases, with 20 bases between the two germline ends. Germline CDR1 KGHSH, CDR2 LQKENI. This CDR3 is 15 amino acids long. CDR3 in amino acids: CASSELEVSIGTQYF. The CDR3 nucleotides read TGTGCCAGCTCAGAGCTAGAGGTTTCAATTGGGACCCAGTACTTC.

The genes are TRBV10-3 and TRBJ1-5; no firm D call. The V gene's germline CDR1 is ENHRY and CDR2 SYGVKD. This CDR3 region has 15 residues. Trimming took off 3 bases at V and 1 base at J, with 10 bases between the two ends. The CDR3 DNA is TGTGCCATCAGTGAAGAGGGAGTCAGCAATCAGCCCCAGCATTTT. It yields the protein CAISEEGVSNQPQHF.

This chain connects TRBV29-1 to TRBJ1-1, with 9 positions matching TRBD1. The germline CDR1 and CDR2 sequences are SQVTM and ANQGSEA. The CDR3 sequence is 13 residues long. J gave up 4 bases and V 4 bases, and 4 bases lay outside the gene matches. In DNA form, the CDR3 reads TGCAGCGTTGGGGGACAGGGAATCACTGAAGCTTTCTTT. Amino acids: CSVGGQGITEAFF. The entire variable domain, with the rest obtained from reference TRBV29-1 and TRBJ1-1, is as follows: SAVISQKPSRDICQRGTSLTIQCQVDSQVTMMFWYRQQPGQSLTLIATANQGSEATYESGFVIDKFPISRPNLTFSTLTVSNMSPEDSSIYLCSVGGQGITEAFFGQGTRLTVV.

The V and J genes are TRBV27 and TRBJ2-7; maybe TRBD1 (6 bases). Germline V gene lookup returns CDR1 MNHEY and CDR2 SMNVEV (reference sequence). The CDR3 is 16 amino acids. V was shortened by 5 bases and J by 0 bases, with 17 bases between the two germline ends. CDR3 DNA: TGTGCCAGCAGTAGAAACCGGGACACTTCCTCCTACGAGCAGTACTTC. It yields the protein CASSRNRDTSSYEQYF.

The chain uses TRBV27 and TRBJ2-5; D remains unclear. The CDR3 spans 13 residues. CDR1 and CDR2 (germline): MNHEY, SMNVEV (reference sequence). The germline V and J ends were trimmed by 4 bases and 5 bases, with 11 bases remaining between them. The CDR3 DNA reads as TGTGCCAGCAGTTCAAATCCTCGGGAGACCCAGTACTTC. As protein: CASSSNPRETQYF.

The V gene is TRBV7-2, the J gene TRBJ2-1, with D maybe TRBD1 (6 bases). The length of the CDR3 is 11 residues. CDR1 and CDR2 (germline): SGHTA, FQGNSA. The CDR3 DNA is TGTAACTGGGGGCGCAACAATGAGCAGTTCTTC. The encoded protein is CNWGRNNEQFF.

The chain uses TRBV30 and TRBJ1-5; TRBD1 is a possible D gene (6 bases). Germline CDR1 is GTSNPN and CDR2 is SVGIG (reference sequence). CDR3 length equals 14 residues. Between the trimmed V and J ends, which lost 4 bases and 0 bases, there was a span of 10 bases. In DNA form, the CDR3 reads TGTGCCTGGAACAGGGACAATAGCAATCAGCCCCAGCATTTT. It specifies CAWNRDNSNQPQHF.

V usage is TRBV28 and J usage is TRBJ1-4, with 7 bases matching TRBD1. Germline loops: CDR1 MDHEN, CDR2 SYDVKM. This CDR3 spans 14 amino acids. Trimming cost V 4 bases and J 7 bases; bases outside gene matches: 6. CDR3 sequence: CASSSPGQTEKLFF. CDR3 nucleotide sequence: TGTGCCAGCAGTTCCCCGGGACAGACTGAAAAACTGTTTTTT. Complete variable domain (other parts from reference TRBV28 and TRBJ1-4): DVKVTQSSRYLVKRTGEKVFLECVQDMDHENMFWYRQDPGLGLRLIYFSYDVKMKEKGDIPEGYSVSREKKERFSLILESASTNQTSMYLCASSSPGQTEKLFFGSGTQLSVL.

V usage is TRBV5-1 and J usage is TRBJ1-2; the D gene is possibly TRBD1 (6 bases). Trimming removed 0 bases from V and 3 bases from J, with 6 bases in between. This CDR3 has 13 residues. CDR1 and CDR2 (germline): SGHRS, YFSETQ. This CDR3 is CASSLGQDYGYTF. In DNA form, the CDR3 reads TGCGCCAGCAGCTTGGGACAGGACTATGGCTACACCTTC. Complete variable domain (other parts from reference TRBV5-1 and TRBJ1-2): KAGVTQTPRYLIKTRGQQVTLSCSPISGHRSVSWYQQTPGQGLQFLFEYFSETQRNKGNFPGRFSGRQFSNSRSEMNVSTLELGDSALYLCASSLGQDYGYTFGSGTRLTVV.

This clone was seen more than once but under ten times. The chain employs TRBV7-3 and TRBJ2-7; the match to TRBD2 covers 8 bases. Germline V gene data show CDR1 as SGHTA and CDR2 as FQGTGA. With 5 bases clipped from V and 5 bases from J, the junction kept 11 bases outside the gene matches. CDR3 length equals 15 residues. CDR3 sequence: CASSPRLASPDEQYF. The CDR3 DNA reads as TGTGCCAGCAGCCCCCGACTAGCGTCCCCCGACGAGCAGTACTTC.

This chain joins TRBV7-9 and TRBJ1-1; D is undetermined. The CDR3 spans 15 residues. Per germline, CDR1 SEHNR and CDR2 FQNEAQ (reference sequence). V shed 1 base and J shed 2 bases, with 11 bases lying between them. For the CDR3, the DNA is TGTGCCAGCAGCTTAGACAGTTTACTCAACACTGAAGCTTTCTTT. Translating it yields CASSLDSLLNTEAFF.

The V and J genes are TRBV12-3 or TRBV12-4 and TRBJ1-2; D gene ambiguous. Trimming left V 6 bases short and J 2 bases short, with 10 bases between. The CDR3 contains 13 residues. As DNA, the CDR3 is TGTGCCAGCAGCTCAAAGCCCAACTATGGCTACACCTTC. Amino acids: CASSSKPNYGYTF.

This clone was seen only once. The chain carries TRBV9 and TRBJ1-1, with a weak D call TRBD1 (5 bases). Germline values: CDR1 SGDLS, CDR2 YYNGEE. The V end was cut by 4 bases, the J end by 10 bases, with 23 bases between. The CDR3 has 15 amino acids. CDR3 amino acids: CASSSGGTGLRGAFF. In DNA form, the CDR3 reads TGTGCCAGCAGCTCCGGGGGTACGGGCCTGAGGGGAGCTTTCTTT.

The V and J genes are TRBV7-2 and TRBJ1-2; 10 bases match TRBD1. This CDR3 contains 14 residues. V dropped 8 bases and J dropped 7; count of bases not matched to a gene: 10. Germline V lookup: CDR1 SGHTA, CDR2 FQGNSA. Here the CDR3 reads CASCRQGAIGGYTF. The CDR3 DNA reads TGTGCCAGCTGTCGACAGGGGGCTATAGGTGGCTACACCTTC.

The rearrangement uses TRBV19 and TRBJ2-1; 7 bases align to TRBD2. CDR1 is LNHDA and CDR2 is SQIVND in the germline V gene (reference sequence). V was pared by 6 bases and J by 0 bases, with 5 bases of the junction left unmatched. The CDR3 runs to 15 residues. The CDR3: CASRGGLSSYNEQFF. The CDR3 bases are TGTGCCAGTAGGGGGGGGTTGAGCTCCTACAATGAGCAGTTCTTC.

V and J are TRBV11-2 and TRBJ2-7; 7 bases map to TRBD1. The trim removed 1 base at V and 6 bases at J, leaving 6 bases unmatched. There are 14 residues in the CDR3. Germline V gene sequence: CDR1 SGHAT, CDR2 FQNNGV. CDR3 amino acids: CASSLAHRDSEQYF. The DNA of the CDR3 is TGTGCCAGCAGCTTAGCTCACAGGGACAGCGAGCAGTACTTC.

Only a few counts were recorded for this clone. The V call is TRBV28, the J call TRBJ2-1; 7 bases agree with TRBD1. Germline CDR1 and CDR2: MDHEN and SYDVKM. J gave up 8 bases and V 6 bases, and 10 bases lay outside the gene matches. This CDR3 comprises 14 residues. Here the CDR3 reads CASRASGTVDEQFF. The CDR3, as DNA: TGTGCCAGCAGAGCTTCCGGGACAGTAGATGAGCAGTTCTTC.

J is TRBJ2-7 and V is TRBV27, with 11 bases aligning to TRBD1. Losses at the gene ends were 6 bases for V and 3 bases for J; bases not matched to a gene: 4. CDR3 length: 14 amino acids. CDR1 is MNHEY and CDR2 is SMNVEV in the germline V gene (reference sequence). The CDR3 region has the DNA TGTGCCAGCAGGACCGGGACAGGGGGCTACGAGCAGTACTTC. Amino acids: CASRTGTGGYEQYF.